Below are 27 T cell receptor beta chains sequenced from a single sample in a study of blood T cell repertoires in COVID-19 (dated by TCRdb to the early 2020s). Libraries were built with the immunoSEQ multiplex PCR assay. TCRdb stores this immuneACCESS table with in-frame sequences only. Part of the clones is absent; in the studies checked, under half of the shortfall reflects unresolved V genes, and no reason is known for the rest. The sample contains some 200,000 clones, around 82% of them found a single time. The ten largest clones take up roughly 5.2% of the sample. The specimen was PBMCs or T cells enriched from blood (not recorded which). The source is a woman aged 60 to 75 with acute COVID-19.

The rearrangement links TRBV11-2 to TRBJ2-3, with 7 bases that match TRBD2. V shed 4 bases, J shed 6 bases, and the junction held 10 bases outside the gene matches. This CDR3 spans 15 amino acids. Germline assignment: CDR1 SGHAT and CDR2 FQNNGV. CDR3 protein: CASSSGEAGVDTQYF. DNA for the CDR3: TGTGCCAGCAGCTCCGGGGAGGCGGGGGTGGATACGCAGTATTTT.

The chain combines TRBV6-6 with TRBJ1-6, with a possible D match to TRBD1 (5 bases). V lost 7 bases and J 7 bases, leaving 14 bases between the germline ends. The CDR3 loop spans 14 amino acids. Germline CDR1 and CDR2: MNHNY and SVGAGI (reference sequence). In DNA, the CDR3 is TGTGCCAGCACCCCGGGGAGGGACAATTCACCCCTCCACTTT. This translates into CASTPGRDNSPLHF.

The table lists this clone with a count of one. The rearrangement links TRBV12-3 or TRBV12-4 to TRBJ1-2; 7 nucleotides line up with TRBD1. The junction had 5 bases not matched to a gene; V was cut back by 6 bases and J by 4 bases. This CDR3 has 13 residues. The CDR3 coding sequence is TGTGCCAGCAGAACAGGGGCCGGCTATGGCTACACCTTC. Its protein is CASRTGAGYGYTF.

The V call is TRBV29-1, the J call TRBJ2-1, with D possibly TRBD2 on 6 matching bases. The germline V gene encodes CDR1 SQVTM and CDR2 ANQGSEA. Trimming pared 6 bases from V and 3 bases from J, leaving 12 bases between. The CDR3 extends over 13 amino acids. CDR3 protein: CSVRLEYYNEQFF. CDR3 DNA: TGCAGCGTCCGACTAGAATACTACAATGAGCAGTTCTTC.

This chain connects TRBV4-3 to TRBJ1-2; D may be TRBD1 (5 bases). Germline V CDR1 and CDR2: LGHNA, YSLEER. V lost 1 base to trimming and J lost 3 bases, with 9 bases between them. There are 14 residues in the CDR3. The CDR3, as DNA: TGCGCCAGCAGCCAAGCCGCCAGGGACTATGGCTACACCTTC. It is translated as CASSQAARDYGYTF.

The chain joins TRBV9 to TRBJ2-7; 8 nucleotides match TRBD2. The CDR3 has 14 amino acids. Germline assignment: CDR1 SGDLS and CDR2 YYNGEE. The junction had 2 bases not matched to a gene; V was cut back by 3 bases and J by 0 bases. CDR3 sequence: CASSGGTSSYEQYF. In DNA, the CDR3 is TGTGCCAGCAGCGGAGGGACTAGCTCCTACGAGCAGTACTTC.

This sequence joins TRBV28 and TRBJ2-2; no definite D call. The germline CDR1 and CDR2 sequences are MDHEN and SYDVKM. Trimming removed 5 bases from V and 7 bases from J, with 11 bases in between. The CDR3 contains 13 residues. CDR3 bases: TGTGCCAGCAGTGGGCCGCGCCTCGGGGAGCTGTTTTTT. Its translation: CASSGPRLGELFF.

The V and J genes are TRBV9 and TRBJ2-2, with a possible D match to TRBD1 (6 bases). Looked up from germline, CDR1 is SGDLS and CDR2 is YYNGEE. V dropped 3 bases and J dropped 6 bases, with 12 bases sitting between them. The CDR3 runs to 14 residues. The CDR3 bases are TGTGCCAGCAGCGCTGGGGACACCGCCGGGGAGCTGTTTTTT. Protein sequence: CASSAGDTAGELFF.

J is TRBJ2-7 and V is TRBV18; TRBD2 is a possible D gene (5 bases). The CDR3 is made up of 16 amino acids. CDR1 and CDR2 (germline): KGHSH, LQKENI. V dropped 3 bases and J dropped 3 bases, with 18 bases sitting between them. CDR3 residues: CASSPTGNNEGYEQYV. The CDR3 nucleotides read TGTGCCAGCTCACCCACGGGGAACAATGAGGGCTACGAGCAGTACGTC.

Here the CDR3 reads CASSVTSGPKQFF. The CDR3, as DNA: TGTGCCAGCAGTGTGACTAGCGGACCTAAGCAGTTCTTC. The rearrangement uses TRBV6-4 and TRBJ2-1; TRBD2 matches at 9 bases. Germline V CDR1 and CDR2: MRHNA, SNTAGT. The J segment lost 11 bases and the V segment lost 4 bases, leaving 6 bases of the junction unmatched. CDR3 size: 13 residues.

The rearrangement links TRBV12-5 to TRBJ2-1, with 8 positions matching TRBD2. Germline CDR1 LGHNT, CDR2 FRNRAP. This CDR3 spans 16 amino acids. V was clipped by 5 bases and J by 0 bases; unmatched bases: 6. The CDR3 DNA sequence: TGTGCTAGTGGTGATAGCGGGACTAACTCCTACAATGAGCAGTTCTTC. Protein: CASGDSGTNSYNEQFF. Complete variable domain (other parts from reference TRBV12-5 and TRBJ2-1): DARVTQTPRHKVTEMGQEVTMRCQPILGHNTVFWYRQTMMQGLELLAYFRNRAPLDDSGMPKDRFSAEMPDATLATLKIQPSEPRDSAVYFCASGDSGTNSYNEQFFGPGTRLTVL.

The chain has TRBV10-2 and TRBJ2-5, with 7 positions matching TRBD2. V was pared by 8 bases and J by 2 bases, with 14 bases of the junction left unmatched. There are 16 residues in the CDR3. Germline loops: CDR1 WSHSY, CDR2 SAAADI. The CDR3 DNA sequence: TGCGCCAGCCCCGCGGATCTAGCGGATTCTCAAGAGACCCAGTACTTC. Translating gives CASPADLADSQETQYF.

The V and J genes are TRBV18 and TRBJ2-7; maybe TRBD1 (6 bases). Trimming removed 3 bases from V and 4 bases from J, with 19 bases in between. Germline V gives CDR1 KGHSH, CDR2 LQKENI. The CDR3 is 16 residues long. Here the CDR3 reads CASSPRGDTGSYEQYV. The DNA of the CDR3 is TGTGCCAGCTCACCCCGTGGGGACACAGGGTCTTACGAGCAGTACGTC.

The chain uses TRBV19 and TRBJ2-7; 7 positions match TRBD1. CDR1 is LNHDA, CDR2 SQIVND, per germline (reference sequence). This CDR3 region has 13 residues. The V segment lost 9 bases and the J segment 5 bases; nucleotides outside the gene matches: 10. CDR3 protein: CASRLTGMDEQYF. In nucleotides, the CDR3 is TGTGCCAGCAGACTGACAGGGATGGACGAGCAGTACTTC.

This clone has only a few counts. J is TRBJ2-1 and V is TRBV7-2, with a possible D match to TRBD2 (5 bases). The CDR3 covers 12 residues. With 3 bases removed from V and 10 bases from J, the gap between germline ends came to 10 bases. The germline CDR1 and CDR2 sequences are SGHTA and FQGNSA. In nucleotides, the CDR3 is TGTGCCAGCAGCTTCTACGGAGGAGAGCAGTTCTTC. Translation gives CASSFYGGEQFF.

There are a few counts of this clone. V gene TRBV6-5 combines with J gene TRBJ2-7; 8 positions agree with TRBD1. The germline CDR1 and CDR2 sequences are MNHEY and SVGAGI. The CDR3 is made up of 15 amino acids. V shed 9 bases, J shed 2 bases, and the junction held 12 bases outside the gene matches. The CDR3 nucleotides are TGTGCCAGTGAACAGGGGGGCAGGGGCACCTACGAGCAGTACTTC. Protein product: CASEQGGRGTYEQYF.

The chain uses TRBV7-2 and TRBJ1-4; possible D gene TRBD1, 6 bases. The CDR3 has 14 amino acids. The germline gives CDR1 SGHTA, CDR2 FQGNSA. V shed 5 bases and J shed 4 bases, with 11 bases lying between them. The CDR3 loop is CASSGGQLNEKLFF. CDR3 sequence (DNA): TGTGCCAGCAGCGGGGGCCAGCTTAATGAAAAACTGTTTTTT.

The V gene is TRBV7-7, the J gene TRBJ2-2, with TRBD1 matching 12 bases. The V gene's germline CDR1 is SSHAT and CDR2 FNYEAQ (reference sequence). The CDR3 has 18 residues. V was clipped by 4 bases and J by 1 base; unmatched bases: 7. The CDR3: CASSSPGQGALNTGELFF. DNA of the CDR3: TGTGCCAGCAGCTCTCCGGGACAGGGGGCTCTGAACACCGGGGAGCTGTTTTTT.

The chain combines TRBV6-5 with TRBJ1-6; possible D gene TRBD1, 5 bases. The CDR3 runs 15 residues. CDR1 MNHEY and CDR2 SVGAGI come from the germline V gene. The V gene lost 5 bases and the J gene lost 2 bases, with 10 bases spanning the gap. CDR3 sequence: CASSPQGPYNSPLHF. CDR3 sequence (DNA): TGTGCCAGCAGTCCCCAGGGCCCCTATAATTCACCCCTCCACTTT.

The V gene is TRBV10-3, the J gene TRBJ2-7; the D gene is possibly TRBD2 (5 bases). Germline CDR1 and CDR2: ENHRY and SYGVKD. The CDR3 runs 11 residues. Trimming cost V 5 bases and J 4 bases, with 6 bases left between them. CDR3 sequence reads: CAISPGYEQYV. CDR3 bases: TGTGCCATCAGTCCGGGGTACGAGCAGTACGTC.

The chain carries TRBV19 and TRBJ1-5; TRBD1 matches at 7 bases. The CDR3 extends over 14 amino acids. Germline values: CDR1 LNHDA, CDR2 SQIVND (reference sequence). V was pared by 5 bases and J by 4 bases, with 5 bases of the junction left unmatched. In DNA form, the CDR3 reads TGTGCCAGTAGTTTTCAGGGGGGAAATCAGCCCCAGCATTTT. It encodes CASSFQGGNQPQHF.

CDR3 sequence (DNA): TGTGCCAGCAGCTTACGGAGTAATCAGTACAATGAGCAGTTCTTC. Its protein product is CASSLRSNQYNEQFF. This rearrangement joins TRBV7-2 to TRBJ2-1; D uncertain. V was pared by 2 bases and J by 4 bases, with 12 bases between. CDR3 length: 15 amino acids. Germline assignment: CDR1 SGHTA and CDR2 FQGNSA. The full variable domain, rest sourced from reference TRBV7-2 and TRBJ2-1, is GAGVSQSPSNKVTEKGKDVELRCDPISGHTALYWYRQSLGQGLEFLIYFQGNSAPDKSGLPSDRFSAERTGGSVSTLTIQRTQQEDSAVYLCASSLRSNQYNEQFFGPGTRLTVL.

The J gene is TRBJ2-2, the V gene TRBV24-1; the match to TRBD2 covers 11 bases. J lost 4 bases, V lost 5 bases, and 5 bases had no gene match. The V gene's germline CDR1 is KGHDR and CDR2 SFDVKD. The CDR3 runs 16 residues. Here the CDR3 reads CATSGLAGGATGELFF. The CDR3 DNA reads as TGTGCCACCAGTGGCCTAGCGGGGGGTGCCACCGGGGAGCTGTTTTTT.

CDR3 DNA: TGTGCCAGCAGCGCCCGTGAGGGTGGCTACACCTTC. This encodes CASSAREGGYTF. The rearrangement uses TRBV9 and TRBJ1-2; no reliable D call. Per the germline V gene, CDR1 is SGDLS and CDR2 is YYNGEE. The CDR3 is 12 amino acids. Trimming cost V 3 bases and J 7 bases, with 10 bases left between them.

Concerning this clone itself: A much more abundant neighbour one base away suggests this may be a read error. The identical CDR3 is also encoded by other nucleotide sequences in the sample. The chain uses TRBV6-5 and TRBJ2-1; 10 nucleotides match TRBD2. V was clipped by 8 bases and J by 4 bases; unmatched bases: 5. The CDR3 sequence is 14 residues long. Germline values: CDR1 MNHEY, CDR2 SVGAGI. Written as DNA, the CDR3 is TGTGCCAGCGTAGCGGGGGGTTCTTACAATGAGCAGTTCTTC. It encodes CASVAGGSYNEQFF.

The chain links TRBV6-6 to TRBJ2-7; D possibly corresponds to TRBD1 (5 bases). The germline CDR1 and CDR2 sequences are MNHNY and SVGAGI (reference sequence). This CDR3 spans 13 amino acids. The V end lost 4 bases, the J end lost 6 bases, and 13 bases lay between the germline ends. The CDR3 is CASSWGYPTEQYV. The CDR3 DNA follows: TGTGCCAGCAGTTGGGGCTACCCCACCGAGCAGTACGTC.

The J gene is TRBJ1-1, the V gene TRBV27; perhaps TRBD1 as D (5 bases). V gave up 6 bases and J gave up 4 bases, with 21 bases separating them. Germline V lookup: CDR1 MNHEY, CDR2 SMNVEV (reference sequence). This CDR3 is 16 amino acids long. DNA of the CDR3: TGTGCCAGCAGCCTACGATCGGGGGGGTCGGGCACTGAAGCTTTCTTT. It encodes CASSLRSGGSGTEAFF.